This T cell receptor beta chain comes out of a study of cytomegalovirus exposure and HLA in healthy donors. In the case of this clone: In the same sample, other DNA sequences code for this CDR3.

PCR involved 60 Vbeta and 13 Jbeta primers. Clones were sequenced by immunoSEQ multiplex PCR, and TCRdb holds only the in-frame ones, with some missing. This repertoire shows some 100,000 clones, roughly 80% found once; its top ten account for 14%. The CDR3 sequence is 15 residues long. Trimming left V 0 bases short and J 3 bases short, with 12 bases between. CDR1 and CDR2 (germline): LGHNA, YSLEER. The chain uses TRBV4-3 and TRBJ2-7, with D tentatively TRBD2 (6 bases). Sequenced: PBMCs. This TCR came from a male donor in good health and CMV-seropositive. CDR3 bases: TGCGCCAGCAGCCAAGAGTGGGCGGGGAACTACGAGCAGTACTTC. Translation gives CASSQEWAGNYEQYF.